The entry that follows covers one TCR beta chain sequence. Germline-derived CDR1 and CDR2 are SGHTA and FQGNSA. V dropped 5 bases and J dropped 0; count of bases not matched to a gene: 7. The CDR3 is 17 amino acids. Profiled with immunoSEQ multiplex PCR; TCRdb holds only in-frame clones, not every one. Among just over 150,000 clones listed, approximately 92% were seen once. These data come from a study of blood T cell repertoires in COVID-19. The gene calls are TRBV7-2 and TRBJ2-1; 10 bases align to TRBD2. Sequenced sample: peripheral blood. The clonotype was recovered from a middle-aged woman with acute or convalescent COVID-19. The CDR3 region is CASSQGLAKSSYNEQFF. The CDR3 DNA reads as TGTGCCAGCAGCCAGGGACTAGCGAAGAGCTCCTACAATGAGCAGTTCTTC.